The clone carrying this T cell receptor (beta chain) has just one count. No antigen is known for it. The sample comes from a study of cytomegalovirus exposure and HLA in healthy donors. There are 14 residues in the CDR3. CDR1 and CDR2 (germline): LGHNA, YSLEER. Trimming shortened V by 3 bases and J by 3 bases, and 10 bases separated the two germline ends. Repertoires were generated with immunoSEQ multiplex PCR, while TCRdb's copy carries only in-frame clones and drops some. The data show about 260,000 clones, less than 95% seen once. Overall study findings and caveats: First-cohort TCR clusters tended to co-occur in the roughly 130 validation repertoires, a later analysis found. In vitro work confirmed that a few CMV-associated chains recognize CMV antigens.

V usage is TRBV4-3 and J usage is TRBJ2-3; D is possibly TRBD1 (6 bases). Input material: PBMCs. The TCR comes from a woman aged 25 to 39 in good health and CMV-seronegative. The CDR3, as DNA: TGCGCCAGCAGCCAGATGCAGGGGACAGATACGCAGTATTTT. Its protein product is CASSQMQGTDTQYF.